This entry describes one TCR beta chain. The record originates from a study of blood T cell repertoires in COVID-19. At the level of the study: PBMCs, B-cell-depleted T cells, or T cells provided the cDNA or gDNA that made up the material.

Source study methods: Amplification of reference gene primers provided the estimated nucleated cell counts. Produced via immunoSEQ multiplex PCR; TCRdb's table is partial and in-frame only. Clone size and the V and J calls come from that table; the DNA yielded D and trimming. The sample gives about 170,000 clones, roughly 85% of which show up once; under 4% is in the top ten. Germline V gene data show CDR1 as KGHDR and CDR2 as SFDVKD. V lost 9 bases and J lost 2; bases outside the gene matches: 7. This CDR3 region has 15 residues. The sequencing sample was made of peripheral blood. The sequence came from a human donor with acute or convalescent COVID-19. The donor label of this sample is uncertain. V and J are TRBV24-1 and TRBJ1-5, with 9 bases lining up with TRBD1. The CDR3 reads CATCGDREGNQPQHF. Here the CDR3 DNA reads TGTGCCACCTGTGGGGACAGGGAAGGCAATCAGCCCCAGCATTTT.